These 28 T cell receptor beta chains came from one sample sequenced in a study of blood T cells in healthy people across ages. Next came a second PCR, run for roughly 6 to 11 cycles, which used a sample-barcoded 5' primer along with a J-beta primer mix. Via MiXCR, TCRdb re-called the 5' RACE reads, giving one row per CDR3 protein. The data hold about 560,000 distinct CDR3 sequences, with approximately 26% observed a single time. These records were also assigned to another study, of T cells of mothers and their children.

The material sequenced was blood. All receptors derive from a boy aged 2 to 10 in good health.

The chain carries TRBV7-9 and TRBJ1-4; TRBD1 matches 9 bases. From germline, CDR1 is SEHNR and CDR2 FQNEAQ (reference sequence). J was trimmed by 8 bases and V by 1 base; bases with no gene match: 5. This CDR3 spans 15 amino acids. CDR3 residues: CASSLGDRAREKLFF. The CDR3, as DNA: TGTGCCAGCAGCTTAGGGGACAGGGCGCGGGAAAAACTGTTTTTT.

There are a few counts of this clonotype. In nucleotides, the CDR3 is TGTGCCAGCAGCCTTCTAGCGGGGGTAGACAATGAGCAGTTCTTC. It translates to CASSLLAGVDNEQFF. The V call is TRBV12-3 or TRBV12-4, the J call TRBJ2-1; 10 bases agree with TRBD2. The V and J ends lost 6 bases and 5 bases, in that order; junction bases with no gene match: 7. The CDR3 contains 15 residues.

This chain connects TRBV6-5 to TRBJ2-1, with 8 bases aligning to TRBD1. Germline values: CDR1 MNHEY, CDR2 SVGAGI. Trimming at V came to 7 bases and at J to 8 bases, leaving 7 bases not matched to a gene. The CDR3 consists of 13 residues. In nucleotides, the CDR3 is TGTGCCAGCACTAACAGGGGGGCTCATGAGCAGTTCTTC. This encodes CASTNRGAHEQFF.

The chain is built from TRBV7-2 and TRBJ2-3; D remains ambiguous. There are 15 residues in the CDR3. The germline CDR1 and CDR2 sequences are SGHTA and FQGNSA. With 2 bases removed from V and 4 bases from J, the gap between germline ends came to 13 bases. In DNA form, the CDR3 reads TGTGCCAGCAGCTTATTCGTAGGAAGCGCAGATACGCAGTATTTT. Its translation is CASSLFVGSADTQYF.

V gene TRBV4-2 combines with J gene TRBJ2-7; D gene uncertain. This CDR3 has 16 amino acids. Germline CDR1 LGHNA, CDR2 YNFKEQ. V was shortened by 1 base and J by 6 bases, with 19 bases between the two germline ends. The CDR3 loop reads CASSQAALWVDGEQYF. For the CDR3, the DNA is TGTGCCAGCAGCCAAGCCGCCTTGTGGGTGGATGGCGAGCAGTACTTC.

The gene calls are TRBV11-2 and TRBJ2-5; a weak D match, TRBD2 (6 bases). The tail of the sequence fits TRBJ2-7 better, so the J call may be wrong. CDR3 length equals 16 residues. Germline CDR1 is SGHAT and CDR2 is FQNNGV. CDR3: CASSRSGSGSTYEQYF. CDR3 in DNA: TGTGCCAGCAGCCGTTCCGGAAGCGGGTCTACCTACGAGCAGTACTTC.

The rearrangement joins TRBV10-1 to TRBJ2-4; D might be TRBD2 (6 bases). The V end lost 0 bases, the J end lost 2 bases, and 14 bases lay between the germline ends. The germline gives CDR1 WNHNN, CDR2 SYGVQD (reference sequence). The CDR3 is made up of 17 amino acids. The chain's CDR3 is CASSESSGGKTKNIQYF. DNA for the CDR3: TGCGCCAGCAGTGAGTCGAGTGGCGGGAAAACCAAAAACATTCAGTACTTC.

This chain joins TRBV20-1 and TRBJ1-4; TRBD1 matches 8 bases. Germline V gene lookup returns CDR1 DFQATT and CDR2 SNEGSKA (reference sequence). The CDR3 is 17 amino acids. The J segment lost 7 bases and the V segment lost 4 bases, leaving 17 bases of the junction unmatched. DNA for the CDR3: TGCAGTGCTAACGGCCCCACCGCTCAGGGGGCGGGTGAAAAACTGTTTTTT. It yields the protein CSANGPTAQGAGEKLFF.

The V call is TRBV7-2, the J call TRBJ2-4; 9 bases fit TRBD2. V shed 2 bases and J 0 bases; nucleotides not matched to a gene: 17. The CDR3 covers 21 residues. Germline lookup yields CDR1 SGHTA and CDR2 FQGNSA. The CDR3 protein is CASSLISLAGRGALAKNIQYF. CDR3 coding DNA: TGTGCCAGCAGCTTAATTTCTCTAGCGGGGAGGGGTGCCCTAGCCAAAAACATTCAGTACTTC.

This clonotype has a handful of counts. This chain joins TRBV7-9 and TRBJ1-1, with D maybe TRBD1 (6 bases). Germline V gives CDR1 SEHNR, CDR2 FQNEAQ (reference sequence). V was shortened by 0 bases and J by 5 bases, with 10 bases between the two germline ends. The CDR3 totals 14 residues. CDR3 bases: TGTGCCAGCAGCTTAGCTCAGGGGCGAACTGAAGCTTTCTTT. Protein sequence: CASSLAQGRTEAFF.

The chain has TRBV7-2 and TRBJ2-3; perhaps TRBD1 as D (6 bases). The germline gives CDR1 SGHTA, CDR2 FQGNSA. The V end was cut by 1 base, the J end by 0 bases, with 11 bases between. The CDR3 runs 16 residues. The CDR3 DNA follows: TGTGCCAGCAGCTTAGGCAGGGGATCTAGCACAGATACGCAGTATTTT. It is translated as CASSLGRGSSTDTQYF.

A few counts support this clonotype. The chain is built from TRBV5-1 and TRBJ2-7; no reliable D call. CDR3 length: 14 amino acids. Germline values: CDR1 SGHRS, CDR2 YFSETQ. Trimming removed 7 bases at V and 2 bases at J, with 16 bases between. DNA for the CDR3: TGCGCCAGCCGGGCGGCAGGAGTTACCTACGAGCAGTACTTC. Translating it yields CASRAAGVTYEQYF.

V and J are TRBV20-1 and TRBJ2-1; 7 nucleotides align to TRBD2. The CDR3 runs to 12 residues. Germline loops: CDR1 DFQATT, CDR2 SNEGSKA (reference sequence). V lost 7 bases to trimming and J lost 8 bases; unmatched junction nucleotides: 8. CDR3 amino acids: CSVSGYRDEQFF. CDR3 bases: TGCAGTGTTAGCGGGTACCGAGATGAGCAGTTCTTC.

This clonotype showed up just a few times. The chain combines TRBV14 with TRBJ2-1, with D unresolved. Germline V gene data show CDR1 as SGHDN and CDR2 as FVKESK. The CDR3 sequence is 12 residues long. V was cut by 2 bases and J by 7 bases, with 6 bases left in between. As DNA, the CDR3 is TGTGCCAGCAGCCAAAGGGCGAATGAGCAGTTCTTC. Translation: CASSQRANEQFF.

The chain employs TRBV24-1 and TRBJ2-3, with TRBD1 matching over 8 bases. Germline-derived CDR1 and CDR2 are KGHDR and SFDVKD. The J segment lost 6 bases and the V segment lost 3 bases, leaving 7 bases of the junction unmatched. The CDR3 runs 15 residues. The CDR3 sequence is CATSDIRTGSDTQYF. Here the CDR3 DNA reads TGTGCCACCAGTGATATCCGGACAGGGAGCGATACGCAGTATTTT.

CDR3 residues: CASSQGTSRETQYF. The CDR3 DNA follows: TGTGCCAGCAGCCAAGGAACTAGTCGGGAGACCCAGTACTTC. The genes are TRBV3-1 and TRBJ2-5, with D tentatively TRBD2 (5 bases). CDR3 length: 14 residues. V lost 1 base, J lost 5 bases, and 11 bases lay in between. Germline values: CDR1 LGHDT, CDR2 YNNKEL (reference sequence).

The chain couples TRBV7-2 to TRBJ2-5; D is uncertain. The CDR3 runs 14 residues. The germline V and J ends were trimmed by 5 bases and 5 bases, with 15 bases remaining between them. Per the germline V gene, CDR1 is SGHTA and CDR2 is FQGNSA. This CDR3 reads CASSLQVASETQYF. As DNA, the CDR3 is TGTGCCAGCAGCCTACAAGTCGCTTCGGAGACCCAGTACTTC. The entire variable domain, with the rest obtained from reference TRBV7-2 and TRBJ2-5, is as follows: GAGVSQSPSNKVTEKGKDVELRCDPISGHTALYWYRQSLGQGLEFLIYFQGNSAPDKSGLPSDRFSAERTGGSVSTLTIQRTQQEDSAVYLCASSLQVASETQYFGPGTRLLVL.

The table lists this clonotype with a count of one. The genes are TRBV4-1 and TRBJ1-2; 9 bases agree with TRBD1. The CDR3 contains 16 residues. V lost 2 bases, J lost 8 bases, and 12 bases stayed unmatched. From germline, CDR1 is MGHRA and CDR2 YSYEKL. The CDR3 protein is CASSQLPYRDREGYTF. CDR3 nucleotides: TGCGCCAGCAGCCAACTTCCATACAGGGACAGGGAGGGCTACACCTTC.

This clonotype was detected once. V usage is TRBV12-3 or TRBV12-4 and J usage is TRBJ2-5, with D perhaps matching TRBD1 (6 bases). This CDR3 has 14 amino acids. With 7 bases removed from V and 1 base from J, the gap between germline ends came to 13 bases. The CDR3 spells CASTLSGAQETQYF. Written as DNA, the CDR3 is TGTGCCAGCACCCTATCAGGGGCCCAAGAGACCCAGTACTTC.

The rearrangement uses TRBV20-1 and TRBJ2-5; D is ambiguous. The V and J ends lost 3 bases and 1 base respectively, with 6 bases between them. The CDR3 is 12 residues long. Germline values: CDR1 DFQATT, CDR2 SNEGSKA (reference sequence). DNA for the CDR3: TGCAGTGCTAGTACCCTCCAAGAGACCCAGTACTTC. Translating gives CSASTLQETQYF.

This clonotype was found a few times. The rearrangement links TRBV6-5 to TRBJ1-3; weak D call: TRBD1 (6 bases). Germline V gene lookup returns CDR1 MNHEY and CDR2 SVGAGI. V lost 2 bases and J lost 2, with 13 bases in between. The CDR3 is 16 amino acids. CDR3 residues: CASSYAPRGTGNTIYF. The CDR3 nucleotides read TGTGCCAGCAGTTACGCACCCAGGGGCACTGGAAACACCATATATTTT.

This clonotype was seen a few times. The CDR3 DNA reads TGTGCCAGCAGTTACTCCTGGGGCGGGGGTGGAAAACTGTTTTTT. It codes for CASSYSWGGGGKLFF. V is TRBV6-5 and J is TRBJ1-4; weak D call: TRBD1 (5 bases). CDR1 and CDR2 (germline): MNHEY, SVGAGI. The V end lost 0 bases, the J end lost 10 bases, and 15 bases lay between the germline ends. The CDR3 consists of 15 residues.

This chain uses TRBV7-3 with TRBJ2-7; possible D gene TRBD2, 6 bases. Germline assignment: CDR1 SGHTA and CDR2 FQGTGA. CDR3 length: 12 residues. V was trimmed by 5 bases and J by 6 bases, leaving 11 bases between them. The CDR3, as DNA: TGTGCCAGCAGCCGCCCCGGGGGCGAGCAGTACTTC. Its translation: CASSRPGGEQYF.

This clonotype came up a few times. The rearrangement uses TRBV7-3 and TRBJ2-2; unclear D gene. The CDR3 extends over 16 amino acids. Germline-derived CDR1 and CDR2 are SGHTA and FQGTGA. V shed 3 bases and J shed 8 bases, with 19 bases lying between them. The CDR3 DNA follows: TGTGCCAGCAGCTTTAGTGGGGAAGCTAACTATGGGGAGCTGTTTTTT. It codes for CASSFSGEANYGELFF.

In its sample, this clonotype was seen a few times. The J gene is TRBJ1-2, the V gene TRBV20-1; D is ambiguous. V was trimmed by 6 bases and J by 8 bases, leaving 13 bases between them. Germline V gene sequence: CDR1 DFQATT, CDR2 SNEGSKA (reference sequence). The CDR3 spans 11 residues. The CDR3 is CSAEGRGGYTF. The CDR3 nucleotides are TGCAGTGCCGAGGGAAGAGGGGGCTACACCTTC.

This clonotype appeared a few times. V gene TRBV6-1 combines with J gene TRBJ1-2, with 8 nucleotides matching TRBD1. The V gene end was trimmed by 8 bases and the J gene end by 5 bases; junction bases not matched to a gene: 16. There are 16 residues in the CDR3. Per germline, CDR1 MNHNS and CDR2 SASEGT. The CDR3 reads CASGPQTGTGYYGYTF. The CDR3 DNA follows: TGTGCCAGCGGACCACAAACCGGGACAGGCTATTATGGCTACACCTTC.

This clonotype was detected only a few times. The rearrangement links TRBV7-9 to TRBJ2-5, with D maybe TRBD2 (5 bases). Trimming cost V 1 base and J 5 bases, with 14 bases left between them. Germline CDR1 reads SEHNR; CDR2 reads FQNEAQ (reference sequence). The CDR3 sequence is 15 residues long. The CDR3 nucleotides are TGTGCCAGCAGCTTAGGAGGAGGAGCCAAGGAGACCCAGTACTTC. Its protein product is CASSLGGGAKETQYF.

The J gene is TRBJ2-5, the V gene TRBV20-1, with TRBD1 matching over 8 bases. There are 13 residues in the CDR3. From germline, CDR1 is DFQATT and CDR2 SNEGSKA (reference sequence). J lost 5 bases, V lost 5 bases, and 7 bases had no gene match. CDR3 coding DNA: TGCAGTGCTCCCCTGGGACAGGTGGAGACCCAGTACTTC. This sequence encodes CSAPLGQVETQYF.